These 27 T cell receptor beta chains share one sample of origin, sequenced in a study of blood T cell repertoires in COVID-19. The method was immunoSEQ multiplex PCR; TCRdb's version includes in-frame clones alone and lacks a portion of them. The data show some 78,000 clones, 65% to 85% seen once. Sequenced input: peripheral blood. The receptors here all came from a man between 45 and 60 years old with acute or convalescent COVID-19.

The chain couples TRBV19 to TRBJ2-3; possible D gene TRBD2, 6 bases. This CDR3 contains 17 residues. Trimming cost V 3 bases and J 0 bases, with 16 bases left between them. Germline loops: CDR1 LNHDA, CDR2 SQIVND (reference sequence). CDR3 nucleotide sequence: TGTGCCAGTAGTATCCAAGGTTGGGCGGGGAGCACAGATACGCAGTATTTT. Translating it yields CASSIQGWAGSTDTQYF.

The genes are TRBV10-1 and TRBJ2-5, with 9 bases identical to TRBD2. Germline V gene lookup returns CDR1 WNHNN and CDR2 SYGVQD (reference sequence). V lost 8 bases to trimming and J lost 5 bases; unmatched junction nucleotides: 6. The CDR3 runs to 13 residues. The CDR3: CASQAGGGETQYF. CDR3 coding DNA: TGCGCCAGCCAGGCGGGAGGGGGGGAGACCCAGTACTTC.

V is TRBV28 and J is TRBJ2-1; D is unresolved. V was trimmed by 5 bases and J by 5 bases, leaving 7 bases between them. The CDR3 is made up of 12 amino acids. The germline CDR1 and CDR2 sequences are MDHEN and SYDVKM. Written as DNA, the CDR3 is TGTGCCAGCAGTCCAAAAAACAATGAGCAGTTCTTC. Its translation is CASSPKNNEQFF.

The chain joins TRBV6-5 to TRBJ1-1; maybe TRBD1 (5 bases). CDR1 MNHEY and CDR2 SVGAGI come from the germline V gene. The germline V and J ends were trimmed by 6 bases and 4 bases, with 15 bases remaining between them. The CDR3 extends over 14 amino acids. CDR3 in amino acids: CASRRQYPSTEAFF. The DNA of the CDR3 is TGTGCCAGCAGACGACAGTATCCATCCACTGAAGCTTTCTTT.

V usage is TRBV16 and J usage is TRBJ1-1; maybe TRBD1 (5 bases). The CDR3 contains 14 residues. CDR1 is KGHSY, CDR2 FQNENV, per germline. V was clipped by 2 bases and J by 1 base, with 8 bases between them. CDR3 sequence (DNA): TGTGCCAGCAGCCAAAGCGGGGGGAACACTGAAGCTTTCTTT. This translates into CASSQSGGNTEAFF.

This clone has more than one count but fewer than ten. This chain uses TRBV12-3 or TRBV12-4 with TRBJ2-7; the D gene is possibly TRBD2 (6 bases). Between the trimmed V and J ends, which lost 4 bases and 2 bases, there was a span of 9 bases. The CDR3 runs 13 residues. CDR3: CASSSGATYEQYF. The CDR3 nucleotides read TGTGCCAGCAGTTCGGGAGCCACCTACGAGCAGTACTTC.

The chain joins TRBV23-1 to TRBJ2-1; D might be TRBD1 (6 bases). TRBV23-1 qualifies as an ORF whose function is uncertain. This CDR3 comprises 16 residues. The ends were cut back, 8 bases at V and 0 bases at J, with 17 bases in the middle. The CDR3 bases are TGCGCCAGCTTTTCAACAGGGTTTTGCTCCTACAATGAGCAGTTCTTC. It yields the protein CASFSTGFCSYNEQFF.

V gene TRBV20-1 combines with J gene TRBJ2-7; 11 nucleotides match TRBD1. The CDR3 has 16 amino acids. Losses at the gene ends were 3 bases for V and 3 bases for J; bases not matched to a gene: 10. Germline V lookup: CDR1 DFQATT, CDR2 SNEGSKA (reference sequence). CDR3 DNA: TGCAGTGCTAGTCCGCCGGCGGGACAGGGGGGCTACGAGCAGTACTTC. Its protein is CSASPPAGQGGYEQYF.

This clone has more than one count but fewer than ten. The chain uses TRBV23-1 and TRBJ2-5; D possibly corresponds to TRBD1 (7 bases). TRBV23-1 is labeled an ORF, and its function is uncertain. Trimming removed 4 bases from V and 2 bases from J, with 20 bases in between. There are 17 residues in the CDR3. Here the CDR3 reads CASSRVWRDSLQETQYF. CDR3 nucleotide sequence: TGCGCCAGCAGTCGAGTATGGAGGGACAGCTTGCAAGAGACCCAGTACTTC.

The CDR3 sequence: CASTSSGGSNYGYTF. The CDR3 DNA follows: TGTGCCAGCACCTCCTCGGGAGGGTCAAACTATGGCTACACCTTC. V usage is TRBV27 and J usage is TRBJ1-2; the D is unclear. This CDR3 is 15 amino acids long. Deletions cut 7 bases from V and 2 bases from J, with 17 bases between. Germline-derived CDR1 and CDR2 are MNHEY and SMNVEV (reference sequence).

The CDR3 DNA reads as TGCGCCAGCAGCCAAGATCGGTACGCGGGGGACATTCAGTACTTC. It is translated as CASSQDRYAGDIQYF. V gene TRBV4-3 combines with J gene TRBJ2-4; TRBD2 matches 7 bases. Germline lookup yields CDR1 LGHNA and CDR2 YSLEER. J gave up 8 bases and V 0 bases, and 7 bases lay outside the gene matches. The CDR3 runs 15 residues.

The chain combines TRBV7-2 with TRBJ1-2; 9 nucleotides match TRBD1. There are 14 residues in the CDR3. Germline V gene lookup returns CDR1 SGHTA and CDR2 FQGNSA. V dropped 2 bases and J dropped 6; count of bases not matched to a gene: 4. CDR3 bases: TGTGCCAGCAGCTTAATGGACAGGGGAAATGGCTACACCTTC. This codes for CASSLMDRGNGYTF.

For this clone: This sample also contains other DNA sequences that code for the same CDR3. The chain couples TRBV28 to TRBJ2-7, with D tentatively TRBD2 (6 bases). CDR1 MDHEN and CDR2 SYDVKM come from the germline V gene. The germline V and J ends were trimmed by 6 bases and 3 bases, with 9 bases remaining between them. The CDR3 extends over 12 amino acids. CDR3 DNA sequence: TGTGCCAGCAGCCTGGGGGGCTACGAGCAGTACTTC. It codes for CASSLGGYEQYF.

This clone was seen only a few times. This chain connects TRBV19 to TRBJ1-1; D is undetermined. The CDR3 loop spans 13 amino acids. Trimming removed 5 bases at V and 2 bases at J, with 9 bases between. CDR1 and CDR2 from the germline V gene are LNHDA and SQIVND (reference sequence). The CDR3 nucleotides are TGTGCCAGTAGTCAGCAGACAAACACTGAAGCTTTCTTT. Its protein is CASSQQTNTEAFF. Looking up the rest from reference TRBV19 and TRBJ1-1 gives the full variable domain: DGGITQSPKYLFRKEGQNVTLSCEQNLNHDAMYWYRQDPGQGLRLIYYSQIVNDFQKGDIAEGYSVSREKKESFPLTVTSAQKNPTAFYLCASSQQTNTEAFFGQGTRLTVV.

The chain combines TRBV30 with TRBJ1-3; D is undetermined. Trimming removed 0 bases at V and 0 bases at J, with 12 bases between. Germline CDR1 is GTSNPN and CDR2 is SVGIG (reference sequence). The CDR3 extends over 16 amino acids. The CDR3 region has the DNA TGTGCCTGGAGTGTGGAGTCCACCCTCTCTGGAAACACCATATATTTT. It codes for CAWSVESTLSGNTIYF.

The chain combines TRBV21-1 with TRBJ2-7; the table names TRBD1, a call not compared with the DNA. TRBV21-1 is a pseudogene. The CDR3 totals 16 residues. The CDR3 DNA is TGTGCCAGCATCCTCTTCCCGGGACAGGGGGCGTACGAGCAGTACTTC. Residues: CASILFPGQGAYEQYF.

This clone was counted a few times. The gene calls are TRBV6-4 and TRBJ2-1; maybe TRBD1 (5 bases). The CDR3 has 13 residues. V lost 7 bases and J 5 bases, leaving 12 bases between the germline ends. The germline CDR1 and CDR2 sequences are MRHNA and SNTAGT. CDR3 sequence: CASNFTGDNEQFF. CDR3 in DNA: TGTGCCAGCAACTTCACAGGAGACAATGAGCAGTTCTTC.

CDR3 DNA: TGTGCCAGCACCCCCGGGTACAGGGGTTATTCCTACGAGCAGTACTTC. It codes for CASTPGYRGYSYEQYF. The rearrangement joins TRBV7-2 to TRBJ2-7, with 7 bases fitting TRBD1. Germline CDR1 and CDR2: SGHTA and FQGNSA. CDR3 size: 16 residues. Germline trimming cut 7 bases from V and 1 base from J; bases unmatched to any gene: 13.

The CDR3 DNA is TGTGCCAGCAGCCGTCGTTGGGGCGGCTCAGGGGATGAGCAGTTCTTC. It specifies CASSRRWGGSGDEQFF. The V call is TRBV14, the J call TRBJ2-1; D is possibly TRBD1 (6 bases). With 4 bases removed from V and 8 bases from J, the gap between germline ends came to 21 bases. CDR3 length: 16 residues. Germline assignment: CDR1 SGHDN and CDR2 FVKESK.

This clone was seen only once. The chain recombines TRBV28 with TRBJ2-6; 7 bases fit TRBD1. The CDR3 runs 15 residues. With 3 bases clipped from V and 4 bases from J, the junction kept 3 bases outside the gene matches. The germline V gene encodes CDR1 MDHEN and CDR2 SYDVKM. The DNA for the CDR3 is TGTGCCAGCAGTTTCGACAGGGTCGGGGCCAACGTCCTGACTTTC. Protein: CASSFDRVGANVLTF.

The V gene is TRBV3-1 (or the pseudogene TRBV3-2), the J gene TRBJ2-4; no clear D. This CDR3 is built from 16 residues. The germline gives CDR1 LGHDT, CDR2 YNNKEL (reference sequence). Trimming left V 2 bases short and J 0 bases short, with 11 bases between. In nucleotides, the CDR3 is TGTGCCAGCAGCCAAAATAATCCGGTAGCCAAAAACATTCAGTACTTC. This gives the protein CASSQNNPVAKNIQYF.

The CDR3: CASSQDMGAGPLYEQYF. DNA for the CDR3: TGCGCCAGCAGCCAAGATATGGGGGCAGGCCCTCTCTACGAGCAGTACTTC. The V gene is TRBV4-1, the J gene TRBJ2-7; a possible D gene is TRBD1 (6 bases). The CDR3 is 17 amino acids. V was shortened by 0 bases and J by 3 bases, with 18 bases between the two germline ends. In germline, CDR1 is MGHRA, CDR2 YSYEKL.

The chain has TRBV6-6 and TRBJ2-2, with D possibly matching TRBD1 (6 bases). The CDR3 length is 16 residues. Deletions cut 5 bases from V and 0 bases from J, with 13 bases between. Germline CDR1 reads MNHNY; CDR2 reads SVGAGI (reference sequence). The CDR3, as DNA: TGTGCCAGCAGTAAGACCGGGACACCGAACACCGGGGAGCTGTTTTTT. It translates to CASSKTGTPNTGELFF.

The chain links TRBV5-1 to TRBJ2-2; 9 nucleotides match TRBD1. Germline V lookup: CDR1 SGHRS, CDR2 YFSETQ. V shed 4 bases and J 0 bases; nucleotides not matched to a gene: 10. There are 18 residues in the CDR3. The CDR3 is CASSTPGQGKANTGELFF. For the CDR3, the DNA is TGCGCCAGCAGCACCCCGGGACAGGGCAAAGCGAACACCGGGGAGCTGTTTTTT.

V and J are TRBV24-1 and TRBJ2-1, with TRBD2 as a possible D gene (7 bases). The V and J ends lost 7 bases and 4 bases respectively, with 19 bases between them. Germline CDR1 reads KGHDR; CDR2 reads SFDVKD. This CDR3 contains 16 residues. CDR3 region: CATRSSGGGGYNEQFF. CDR3 sequence (DNA): TGTGCCACCAGGAGTTCTGGAGGGGGGGGTTACAATGAGCAGTTCTTC.

Notes on this clone: At the DNA level, this CDR3 is encoded by other sequences in the same sample as well. This sequence joins TRBV7-9 and TRBJ1-4; 9 bases map to TRBD1. Germline V gene sequence: CDR1 SEHNR, CDR2 FQNEAQ (reference sequence). J lost 8 bases, V lost 6 bases, and 7 bases had no gene match. This CDR3 comprises 14 residues. This CDR3 reads CASSRGQGGEKLFF. The CDR3 DNA follows: TGTGCCAGCAGTCGGGGACAGGGAGGGGAAAAACTGTTTTTT.

The chain couples TRBV7-9 to TRBJ2-3; TRBD2 matches 7 bases. V was pared by 7 bases and J by 4 bases, with 2 bases of the junction left unmatched. Germline V gives CDR1 SEHNR, CDR2 FQNEAQ (reference sequence). This CDR3 contains 12 residues. CDR3 coding DNA: TGTGCCAGCACGCGGGAGTCAGATACGCAGTATTTT. Its translation: CASTRESDTQYF.